This T cell receptor (beta chain) was identified during a study of blood T cell repertoires in COVID-19. Study as a whole: T cells, B-cell-depleted T cells, or PBMCs provided the cDNA or gDNA that served as material.

Clones were read by immunoSEQ multiplex PCR, and TCRdb kept only the in-frame ones, dropping some. The sample contains 200,000 or so clones, roughly nine tenths of which appear only once. This CDR3 is 15 amino acids long. V shed 0 bases, J shed 3 bases, and the junction held 4 bases outside the gene matches. Per germline, CDR1 WSHSY and CDR2 SAAADI. Source material: PBMCs or T cells enriched from blood (not recorded which). V is TRBV10-2 and J is TRBJ2-7; 8 bases match TRBD2. The sequence came from a woman under 40 who had recovered from COVID-19. CDR3 loop: CASSESGTSNYEQYF. CDR3 in DNA: TGCGCCAGCAGTGAGTCAGGGACTAGTAACTACGAGCAGTACTTC.